The 25 T cell receptor beta chains below were found in one sample sequenced in a study of CD8 T cells in ankylosing spondylitis. Findings and caveats of the study: A motif of roughly 8 highly homologous TCR beta variants was seen as apparently characteristic of ankylosing spondylitis blood.

Antigen specificity for these receptors is unknown. TCRdb independently ran MiXCR on the 5' RACE reads; one entry per CDR3 protein. The repertoire holds 800,000 to 900,000 distinct CDR3 sequences, with roughly 12% as singletons. Sample: blood, either unsorted or a sorted T cell fraction (not recorded which). The source is a male donor with ankylosing spondylitis.

This clonotype was observed a handful of times. The chain combines TRBV7-3 with TRBJ1-3; no clear D. The germline V gene encodes CDR1 SGHTA and CDR2 FQGTGA. V was clipped by 5 bases and J by 0 bases, with 11 bases between them. This CDR3 is 15 amino acids long. CDR3 sequence: CASSAGRFSGNTIYF. DNA for the CDR3: TGTGCCAGCAGCGCAGGACGGTTCTCTGGAAACACCATATATTTT.

This clonotype was observed many times. The chain has TRBV15 and TRBJ2-5; D is perhaps TRBD1 (5 bases). Germline V CDR1 and CDR2: LNHNV, YYDKDF (reference sequence). This CDR3 spans 13 amino acids. V lost 5 bases and J 3 bases, leaving 10 bases between the germline ends. CDR3 sequence reads: CATSVDREETQYF. The CDR3 DNA is TGTGCCACCAGCGTAGACAGAGAAGAGACCCAGTACTTC. Drawing the rest from reference TRBV15 and TRBJ2-5, the complete variable domain is DAMVIQNPRYQVTQFGKPVTLSCSQTLNHNVMYWYQQKSSQAPKLLFHYYDKDFNNEADTPDNFQSRRPNTSFCFLDIRSPGLGDTAMYLCATSVDREETQYFGPGTRLLVL.

This clonotype was seen only a few times. The chain couples TRBV6-5 to TRBJ2-1; 8 nucleotides agree with TRBD2. Germline assignment: CDR1 MNHEY and CDR2 SVGAGI. This CDR3 is 15 amino acids long. With 0 bases clipped from V and 7 bases from J, the junction kept 5 bases outside the gene matches. CDR3 in amino acids: CASSYSSGGINEQFF. As DNA, the CDR3 is TGTGCCAGCAGTTACTCATCGGGGGGGATTAATGAGCAGTTCTTC.

There are a few counts of this clonotype. This sequence joins TRBV29-1 and TRBJ2-7, with 14 bases aligning to TRBD2. Germline V gene data show CDR1 as SQVTM and CDR2 as ANQGSEA. V lost 7 bases, J lost 5 bases, and 13 bases stayed unmatched. The CDR3 has 16 residues. CDR3 protein: CSAWTSGGPELNEQYF. The CDR3 DNA follows: TGCAGCGCGTGGACTAGCGGGGGGCCAGAATTGAACGAGCAGTACTTC.

The rearrangement joins TRBV10-3 to TRBJ2-7; 8 bases match TRBD1. The CDR3 totals 13 residues. Per germline, CDR1 ENHRY and CDR2 SYGVKD. V lost 10 bases, J lost 9 bases, and 14 bases stayed unmatched. The DNA of the CDR3 is TGTGCCACGCAGGGGGCTACGAATCCGAGGCAGTACTTC. Its translation: CATQGATNPRQYF.

At least ten counts were recorded for this clonotype. V and J are TRBV12-3 or TRBV12-4 and TRBJ2-1; tentatively, D is TRBD2 (5 bases). V was clipped by 2 bases and J by 8 bases, with 10 bases between them. This CDR3 spans 13 amino acids. DNA for the CDR3: TGTGCCAGCAGTTTATCTAGCTCCTATGAGCAGTTCTTC. Translating it yields CASSLSSSYEQFF.

This clonotype was recorded a few times. The CDR3 sequence: CASRGRANVLTF. CDR3 sequence (DNA): TGTGCCAGCCGCGGCAGGGCCAACGTCCTGACTTTC. This chain links TRBV6-5 with TRBJ2-6; D gene uncertain. Germline CDR1 MNHEY, CDR2 SVGAGI. V gave up 8 bases and J gave up 5 bases, with 7 bases separating them. The CDR3 totals 12 residues.

This clonotype showed up just a few times. The chain carries TRBV30 and TRBJ1-1; maybe TRBD1 (6 bases). The germline V gene encodes CDR1 GTSNPN and CDR2 SVGIG (reference sequence). Between the trimmed V and J ends, which lost 5 bases and 2 bases, there was a span of 12 bases. The CDR3 runs 13 residues. The CDR3 protein is CAWGGGVNTEAFF. The CDR3 nucleotides read TGTGCCTGGGGAGGGGGGGTAAACACTGAAGCTTTCTTT.

The sample holds many counts of this clonotype. V gene TRBV10-3 combines with J gene TRBJ2-3; no reliable D call. In germline, CDR1 is ENHRY, CDR2 SYGVKD. This CDR3 is 11 amino acids long. V was shortened by 8 bases and J by 2 bases, with 5 bases between the two germline ends. CDR3 nucleotide sequence: TGTGCCATCCCCCTCACAGATACGCAGTATTTT. Translated, it gives CAIPLTDTQYF.

This clonotype was seen a few times. V gene TRBV4-3 combines with J gene TRBJ2-3, with D unclear. Germline V gene sequence: CDR1 LGHNA, CDR2 YSLEER. The CDR3 sequence is 15 residues long. The V and J ends lost 0 bases and 6 bases respectively, with 13 bases between them. DNA for the CDR3: TGCGCCAGCAGCCAAGAAAGGCGACCAACGGATACGCAGTATTTT. Protein product: CASSQERRPTDTQYF.

This sequence joins TRBV12-3 or TRBV12-4 and TRBJ1-2; D is possibly TRBD1 (6 bases). The V gene lost 2 bases and the J gene lost 7 bases, with 17 bases spanning the gap. The CDR3 length is 15 residues. The CDR3 spells CASSLSGTPSGGYTF. CDR3 nucleotide sequence: TGTGCCAGCAGTTTATCCGGGACACCCTCGGGTGGCTACACCTTC.

This clonotype was picked up a small number of times. The chain couples TRBV24-1 to TRBJ1-5; no firm D call. Trimming shortened V by 2 bases and J by 0 bases, and 19 bases separated the two germline ends. CDR1 and CDR2 (germline): KGHDR, SFDVKD. CDR3 length: 19 residues. This CDR3 is CATSDSSGENFYSNQPQHF. As DNA, the CDR3 is TGTGCCACCAGTGATTCTAGCGGAGAGAATTTCTATAGCAATCAGCCCCAGCATTTT.

The chain links TRBV6-5 to TRBJ2-3, with 10 bases aligning to TRBD2. Germline loops: CDR1 MNHEY, CDR2 SVGAGI. The CDR3 sequence is 17 residues long. Germline trimming cut 0 bases from V and 1 base from J; bases unmatched to any gene: 4. CDR3 region: CASSYSIGTSGTDTQYF. In DNA, the CDR3 is TGTGCCAGCAGTTACTCGATCGGGACTAGCGGCACAGATACGCAGTATTTT.

The chain has TRBV6-1 and TRBJ1-5; D is ambiguous. Between the trimmed V and J ends, which lost 0 bases and 3 bases, there was a span of 9 bases. CDR1 is MNHNS and CDR2 is SASEGT in the germline V gene. CDR3 length equals 15 residues. The CDR3 sequence: CASSEASEYNQPQHF. CDR3 nucleotide sequence: TGTGCCAGCAGTGAAGCGTCGGAATACAATCAGCCCCAGCATTTT.

The table lists this clonotype with many counts. The rearrangement joins TRBV20-1 to TRBJ2-1; D is undetermined. Looked up from germline, CDR1 is DFQATT and CDR2 is SNEGSKA (reference sequence). The ends were cut back, 5 bases at V and 5 bases at J, with 13 bases in the middle. The CDR3 sequence is 13 residues long. The DNA for the CDR3 is TGCAGTGCTCGCGGAGCACCCCACAATGAGCAGTTCTTC. Its translation is CSARGAPHNEQFF.

V usage is TRBV4-3 and J usage is TRBJ1-1, with a possible D match to TRBD1 (6 bases). The CDR3 is 13 amino acids. V was pared by 4 bases and J by 5 bases, with 11 bases between. Germline CDR1 and CDR2: LGHNA and YSLEER. This CDR3 reads CASSRYRETEAFF. Written as DNA, the CDR3 is TGCGCCAGCAGCCGGTACAGGGAAACTGAAGCTTTCTTT.

The chain links TRBV20-1 to TRBJ2-7; a possible D gene is TRBD2 (6 bases). Germline loops: CDR1 DFQATT, CDR2 SNEGSKA (reference sequence). Trimming pared 3 bases from V and 4 bases from J, leaving 13 bases between. This CDR3 contains 13 residues. This CDR3 reads CSASAGSMYEQYF. CDR3 coding DNA: TGCAGTGCTAGTGCCGGGAGTATGTACGAGCAGTACTTC.

The rearrangement uses TRBV5-1 and TRBJ2-1, with 8 bases fitting TRBD2. V shed 1 base, J shed 7 bases, and the junction held 10 bases outside the gene matches. The CDR3 runs 16 residues. Germline CDR1 and CDR2: SGHRS and YFSETQ. Written as DNA, the CDR3 is TGCGCCAGCAGCTTGAACCCAGCGGGGGCCGGTAATGAGCAGTTCTTC. Its translation: CASSLNPAGAGNEQFF.

This clonotype was observed at least ten times. The CDR3 coding sequence is TGTGCCAGCAGTCCACGCACCAGATACAATGAGCAGTTCTTC. Protein product: CASSPRTRYNEQFF. The chain couples TRBV12-3 or TRBV12-4 to TRBJ2-1; D uncertain. V lost 5 bases and J 4 bases, leaving 12 bases between the germline ends. The CDR3 is 14 residues long.

The sample holds a few counts of this clonotype. The J gene is TRBJ2-3, the V gene TRBV20-1; no definite D call. The germline gives CDR1 DFQATT, CDR2 SNEGSKA (reference sequence). Trimming pared 7 bases from V and 2 bases from J, leaving 10 bases between. The CDR3 runs 12 residues. The chain's CDR3 is CSESLSTDTQYF. The DNA for the CDR3 is TGCAGTGAGTCCCTATCCACAGATACGCAGTATTTT.

This clonotype was detected a few times. The J gene is TRBJ2-3, the V gene TRBV7-2; D may be TRBD2 (6 bases). CDR1 and CDR2 from the germline V gene are SGHTA and FQGNSA. The CDR3 totals 14 residues. Deletions cut 8 bases from V and 2 bases from J, with 14 bases between. The CDR3 nucleotides read TGTGCCAGCCGGTTGGGGGGAAACACAGATACGCAGTATTTT. Residues: CASRLGGNTDTQYF.

The CDR3: CAWRRGPNYNEQFF. Here the CDR3 DNA reads TGTGCCTGGAGGCGGGGGCCTAACTACAATGAGCAGTTCTTC. The chain combines TRBV30 with TRBJ2-1, with a weak D call TRBD2 (7 bases). V lost 3 bases and J 3 bases, leaving 12 bases between the germline ends. Germline assignment: CDR1 GTSNPN and CDR2 SVGIG (reference sequence). The CDR3 is made up of 14 amino acids.

This clonotype was detected only a few times. This chain connects TRBV7-2 to TRBJ2-4; 14 bases are shared with TRBD2. The CDR3 runs to 17 residues. The ends lost 5 bases at V and 3 bases at J; junction bases unmatched: 6. CDR1 and CDR2 from the germline V gene are SGHTA and FQGNSA. The CDR3 is CASSRLAGGRVKNIQYF. The CDR3, as DNA: TGTGCCAGCAGCCGACTAGCGGGGGGGCGGGTCAAAAACATTCAGTACTTC. The variable domain in full, completed from reference TRBV7-2 and TRBJ2-4, reads GAGVSQSPSNKVTEKGKDVELRCDPISGHTALYWYRQSLGQGLEFLIYFQGNSAPDKSGLPSDRFSAERTGGSVSTLTIQRTQQEDSAVYLCASSRLAGGRVKNIQYFGAGTRLSVL.

This chain uses TRBV20-1 with TRBJ1-1; 7 bases align to TRBD1. CDR3 length equals 12 residues. Germline V lookup: CDR1 DFQATT, CDR2 SNEGSKA (reference sequence). Trimming cost V 6 bases and J 3 bases; bases outside gene matches: 4. The CDR3 reads CSAVGTDTEAFF. CDR3 DNA: TGCAGTGCCGTGGGGACAGACACTGAAGCTTTCTTT.

This clonotype has just a few counts. V usage is TRBV2 and J usage is TRBJ1-2; TRBD1 agrees at 7 bases. Germline lookup yields CDR1 SNHLY and CDR2 FYNNEI. Trimming took 5 bases from V and 8 from J; bases not matched to a gene: 26. The CDR3 extends over 19 amino acids. The chain's CDR3 is CASSSPPGTADRLLRGYTF. Here the CDR3 DNA reads TGTGCCAGCAGTTCCCCGCCGGGGACAGCCGATAGATTACTGCGCGGCTACACCTTC.